Detailed here is one T cell receptor (beta chain). The data were taken from a study of PD-1 and CTLA-4 blockade in melanoma. J gave up 2 bases and V 5 bases, and 7 bases lay outside the gene matches. The CDR3 spans 15 residues. Per the germline V gene, CDR1 is SGHVS and CDR2 is FNYEAQ. Here immunoSEQ multiplex PCR was the method, and the copy in TCRdb shows in-frame clones only, minus some. The sample yields some 29,000 clones, roughly nine tenths seen once. The receptor was derived from a human donor with melanoma. The chain uses TRBV7-6 and TRBJ2-3; 7 bases fit TRBD2. This specimen was CD8+ T cells from peripheral blood, taken before anti-PD-1 treatment. CDR3 in amino acids: CASSGQRGHTDTQYF. The CDR3 region has the DNA TGTGCCAGCAGCGGTCAGCGGGGCCACACAGATACGCAGTATTTT.